This entry lists 22 T cell receptor beta chains sequenced from one sample in a study of T cells in women clearing cervical HPV infection. Measured with immunoSEQ multiplex PCR; TCRdb has only the in-frame clones, and not every one. This sample's table reports roughly 22,000 clones. The sample comprised blood buffy coat. The receptors were sampled from a woman aged 18 to 75 with a cervical HPV16 infection that either progressed to CIN3+ or cleared (not recorded which).

For this clone: The sequence runs out 3 residues before the end of the CDR3; the remainder is reconstructed from the germline J gene. This rearrangement joins TRBV19 to TRBJ2-3; perhaps TRBD2 as D (5 bases). The V end was cut by 4 bases, the J end by 3 bases, with 11 bases between. Germline CDR1 is LNHDA and CDR2 is SQIVND (reference sequence). The CDR3 is 14 amino acids. The sequenced CDR3 bases are TGTGCCAGTAGTAGCCGGGGTTGGACAGATACG. This encodes CASSSRGWTDT. The full-length CDR3 reads as CASSSRGWTDTQYF.

In regard to this clone: The CDR3 end falls 3 residues outside the read, so it is completed with the germline J gene. The gene calls are TRBV20-1 and TRBJ2-3, with 8 bases aligning to TRBD2. The CDR3 is 13 amino acids. Germline V gene lookup returns CDR1 DFQATT and CDR2 SNEGSKA (reference sequence). CDR3: CSASYGRGETQYF. The part of the CDR3 DNA that was read is TGCAGTGCTAGTTACGGGAGGGGAGAGACG.

In regard to this clone: The read comes to an end 3 residues before the CDR3 does, leaving the germline J gene to fill in the end. The genes are TRBV5-4 and TRBJ2-1; TRBD2 is a possible D gene (6 bases). V was pared by 2 bases and J by 8 bases, with 8 bases between. The CDR3 extends over 12 amino acids. The germline V gene encodes CDR1 SGHNT and CDR2 YYREEE (reference sequence). CDR3 DNA, as far as it was read: TGTGCCAGCAGCTTCGGAGGGGATGAG. This translates into CASSFGGDE. The whole CDR3 protein is CASSFGGDEQFF.

A word on this clone: The junction shows a germline mismatch at one end, possibly a read error. The read finishes 3 residues shy of the CDR3 end, and the germline J gene is used to complete it. The chain uses TRBV4-1 and TRBJ2-3; the match to TRBD2 covers 9 bases. In germline, CDR1 is MGHRA, CDR2 YSYEKL. CDR3 length: 18 amino acids. The CDR3 sequence is CASSQGLLSRGGPETQYF. Partial CDR3 DNA: TGCGCCAGCAGCCAAGGTCTTCTCTCGCGGGGGGGCCCAGAGACG.

To note about this clone: The CDR3 extends 3 residues past the end of the read, so its final part is completed from the germline J gene. The rearrangement links TRBV2 to TRBJ1-2; D perhaps matches TRBD1 (5 bases). V was pared by 3 bases and J by 2 bases, with 10 bases between. The CDR3 totals 14 residues. CDR1 is SNHLY and CDR2 is FYNNEI in the germline V gene. The CDR3: CASSDRRGNYGYTF. The sequenced part of the CDR3 DNA is TGTGCCAGCAGTGATCGGCGGGGGAACTATGGC.

The CDR3 DNA, read in part, is TGTGCCAGCAGTCTAACCGGGACAGGGTACGAG. Protein: CASSLTGTGYE. The entire CDR3 is CASSLTGTGYEQYF. This chain links TRBV25-1 with TRBJ2-7; the match to TRBD1 covers 9 bases. The sequence runs out 3 residues before the end of the CDR3; the remainder is reconstructed from the germline J gene. The CDR3 covers 14 residues. Trimming took 5 bases from V and 4 from J; bases not matched to a gene: 6. The germline CDR1 and CDR2 sequences are MGHDK and SYGVNS.

Comment on this clone: The read ends 3 residues early relative to the CDR3; the germline J gene fills the gap. This rearrangement joins TRBV5-1 to TRBJ2-5; D remains unclear. With 0 bases removed from V and 2 bases from J, the gap between germline ends came to 11 bases. The length of the CDR3 is 15 residues. Germline lookup yields CDR1 SGHRS and CDR2 YFSETQ. Incomplete CDR3 DNA: TGCGCCAGCAGCTTGGAAGGGCGCAGGCAAGAGACC. Amino acids: CASSLEGRRQET. The full CDR3 sequence reads CASSLEGRRQETQYF.

A note on this clone: With the read ending 3 residues before the CDR3 end, the germline J gene is used to fill in that end. The rearrangement uses TRBV24-1 and TRBJ2-7; the D call may be TRBD1 or TRBD2 (6 bases each). The germline V gene encodes CDR1 KGHDR and CDR2 SFDVKD. Trimming removed 5 bases at V and 3 bases at J, with 19 bases between. The CDR3 extends over 16 amino acids. The CDR3 is CATSAPSRGGGYEQYF. The sequenced part of the CDR3 DNA is TGTGCCACCAGTGCCCCTTCCAGGGGAGGAGGCTACGAG.

About this clone: The read terminates 3 residues before the CDR3 end, so the remaining end is supplied by the germline J gene. The chain employs TRBV5-1 and TRBJ2-7; 10 bases align to TRBD1. The CDR3 contains 14 residues. Germline V gene lookup returns CDR1 SGHRS and CDR2 YFSETQ. The ends lost 4 bases at V and 4 bases at J; junction bases unmatched: 5. The part of the CDR3 DNA that was read is TGCGCCAGCAGCATCCGACAGGGGGCTTACGAG. Protein: CASSIRQGAYE. Given in full, the CDR3 is CASSIRQGAYEQYF.

On this clone: The read ends 3 residues before the CDR3 terminus; that terminus is restored from the germline J gene. The rearrangement uses TRBV20-1 and TRBJ1-1, with D unclear. The V end was cut by 0 bases, the J end by 5 bases, with 7 bases between. The germline V gene encodes CDR1 DFQATT and CDR2 SNEGSKA (reference sequence). The CDR3 loop spans 12 amino acids. The CDR3 protein is CSARDARTEAFF. Incomplete CDR3 DNA: TGCAGTGCTAGAGATGCGCGAACTGAA.

To note about this clone: The sequence runs out 3 residues before the end of the CDR3; the remainder is reconstructed from the germline J gene. The V and J genes are TRBV24-1 and TRBJ2-3, with D hard to call. Trimming took off 6 bases at V and 0 bases at J, with 6 bases between the two ends. CDR1 KGHDR and CDR2 SFDVKD come from the germline V gene. The CDR3 is 13 residues long. The CDR3 sequence: CATSLPSTDTQYF. Partial CDR3 DNA: TGTGCCACCAGTCTTCCGAGCACAGATACG.

As to this clone: The read gets to within 3 residues of the CDR3 end, and the germline J gene fills in the rest. The chain carries TRBV18 and TRBJ2-2; D not resolved. From germline, CDR1 is KGHSH and CDR2 LQKENI. The CDR3 covers 15 residues. The CDR3 bases that were read are TGTGCCAGCTCCCCTAGACCGCTCCTTAATGAAAAG. This encodes CASSPRPLLNEK. The CDR3, in full, reads CASSPRPLLNEKLFF.

In regard to this clone: Germline is not matched at one junction end, which may reflect a read error. The CDR3 end is not reached by the read, which stops 3 residues before it; the germline J gene fills it in. The chain couples TRBV30 to TRBJ2-3; TRBD2 matches 8 bases. The CDR3 totals 14 residues. Germline V gives CDR1 GTSNPN, CDR2 SVGIG (reference sequence). This CDR3 reads CAWRGLVRAETQYF. The CDR3 bases that were read are TGTGCCTGGAGGGGACTAGTTCGGGCAGAGACG.

Comment on this clone: The observed sequence ends 3 residues before the CDR3 terminus, with the missing tail filled in from the germline J gene. The chain couples TRBV7-9 to TRBJ2-1, with no clear D. Germline CDR1 is SEHNR and CDR2 is FQNEAQ (reference sequence). Trimming shortened V by 3 bases and J by 2 bases, and 8 bases separated the two germline ends. The CDR3 covers 14 residues. The CDR3 bases that were read are TGTGCCAGCAGCTTCTACCGTGCCTACAATGAG. Translating it yields CASSFYRAYNE. The full CDR3 protein reads CASSFYRAYNEQFF.

To note about this clone: The read ends 3 residues before the CDR3 terminus; that terminus is restored from the germline J gene. This chain joins TRBV7-9 and TRBJ2-4; D possibly corresponds to TRBD1 (5 bases). Germline CDR1 and CDR2: SEHNR and FQNEAQ (reference sequence). This CDR3 spans 12 amino acids. CDR3 bases read: TGTGCCAGCAGCTTAAGGCAGGGTGGT. Translating gives CASSLRQGG. The full CDR3 protein is CASSLRQGGQYF.

On this clone itself: The read finishes 3 residues shy of the CDR3 end, and the germline J gene is used to complete it. The chain is built from TRBV28 and TRBJ1-1; D call uncertain. With 7 bases removed from V and 1 base from J, the gap between germline ends came to 10 bases. The CDR3 loop spans 13 amino acids. The germline CDR1 and CDR2 sequences are MDHEN and SYDVKM. The CDR3 bases that were read are TGTGCCAGCATCCCCTCTACGAACACTGAA. Its translation is CASIPSTNTE. The whole CDR3 sequence is CASIPSTNTEAFF.

In regard to this clone: The CDR3 is cut off 3 residues early in the read; its end comes from the germline J gene. The chain uses TRBV14 and TRBJ1-6, with D possibly being TRBD1 (6 bases). Trimming took off 4 bases at V and 5 bases at J, with 12 bases between the two ends. The germline V gene has CDR1 SGHDN and CDR2 FVKESK. This CDR3 is 15 amino acids long. CDR3 sequence: CASSPGQRDNSPLHF. CDR3 DNA, as far as it was read: TGTGCCAGCAGCCCAGGACAGAGAGATAATTCACCC.

A word on this clone: Coverage ceases 3 residues before the CDR3 finishes, and the germline J gene fills in the end. The rearrangement links TRBV24-1 to TRBJ2-5, with 7 bases fitting TRBD2. CDR3 length equals 15 residues. V was clipped by 9 bases and J by 5 bases; unmatched bases: 14. CDR1 KGHDR and CDR2 SFDVKD come from the germline V gene. Incomplete CDR3 DNA: TGTGCCACCCCAATCGTGCGGGGGAGGAAGGAGACC. Encoded protein: CATPIVRGRKET. The whole CDR3 sequence is CATPIVRGRKETQYF.

Concerning this clone itself: The sequenced fragment ends 3 residues before the CDR3 boundary, so the rest is inferred from the germline J gene. This chain links TRBV19 with TRBJ1-1; D possibly corresponds to TRBD1 (6 bases). Germline V gives CDR1 LNHDA, CDR2 SQIVND (reference sequence). CDR3 length equals 14 residues. V was trimmed by 9 bases and J by 4 bases, leaving 18 bases between them. CDR3 amino acids: CASYVRGRTTEAFF. CDR3 bases read: TGTGCCAGCTACGTGCGGGGGCGGACCACTGAA.

CDR3 loop: CASSIVLAGAVGHIQYF. The CDR3 bases that were read are TGTGCCAGTAGTATAGTTCTAGCGGGAGCGGTAGGACACATT. The V call is TRBV19, the J call TRBJ2-4; TRBD2 aligns across 10 bases. With the read ending 3 residues before the CDR3 end, the germline J gene is used to fill in that end. The V gene end was trimmed by 1 base and the J gene end by 8 bases; junction bases not matched to a gene: 11. The CDR3 runs to 17 residues. The germline V gene has CDR1 LNHDA and CDR2 SQIVND (reference sequence).

On this clone itself: The read stops 3 residues short of the end of the CDR3; the missing end is completed from the germline J gene. The J gene is TRBJ2-5, the V gene TRBV7-2; TRBD2 matches 8 bases. Germline-derived CDR1 and CDR2 are SGHTA and FQGNSA. Germline trimming cut 5 bases from V and 5 bases from J; bases unmatched to any gene: 4. The CDR3 runs 13 residues. The CDR3 loop reads CASSLRGGETQYF. CDR3 DNA (partial): TGTGCCAGCAGCCTCCGGGGGGGGGAGACC. The whole variable domain, remainder taken from reference TRBV7-2 and TRBJ2-5, is GAGVSQSPSNKVTEKGKDVELRCDPISGHTALYWYRQSLGQGLEFLIYFQGNSAPDKSGLPSDRFSAERTGGSVSTLTIQRTQQEDSAVYLCASSLRGGETQYFGPGTRLLVL.

As to this clone: The read comes to an end 3 residues before the CDR3 does, leaving the germline J gene to fill in the end. The rearrangement uses TRBV14 and TRBJ2-2, with D uncertain. Trimming took off 2 bases at V and 6 bases at J, with 10 bases between the two ends. This CDR3 is 14 amino acids long. CDR1 and CDR2 (germline): SGHDN, FVKESK. The CDR3 bases that were read are TGTGCCAGCAGCCAACAGAAGGGCCCCGGGGAG. It specifies CASSQQKGPGE. The whole CDR3 region reads CASSQQKGPGELFF.